Presented here are 15 T cell receptor beta chains from one specimen sequenced in a study of cytomegalovirus exposure and HLA in healthy donors. Amplification used 60 Vbeta primers and 13 Jbeta primers. Measured with immunoSEQ multiplex PCR; TCRdb has only the in-frame clones, and not every one. The sample consists of roughly 120,000 clones, approximately 80% of them appearing once. Sequenced: PBMCs. The origin of the receptors is a young man in good health and CMV-seropositive.

In the case of this clone: The junction departs from the called germline gene at one end, perhaps through a read error. The chain combines TRBV7-7 with TRBJ2-7; D gene unclear. Germline V gene lookup returns CDR1 SSHAT and CDR2 FNYEAQ (reference sequence). CDR3 length: 13 amino acids. In DNA, the CDR3 is TGTGCTAGCAGCTTAGGGCCGTACTACGAGCAGTACTTC. It translates to CASSLGPYYEQYF.

This clone appeared a few times. The genes are TRBV9 and TRBJ2-3, with TRBD2 matching over 10 bases. V trimming: 0 bases; J trimming: 1 base; junction bases outside the gene matches: 2. The CDR3 is 16 residues long. From germline, CDR1 is SGDLS and CDR2 YYNGEE. CDR3: CASSVGLAGGTDTQYF. CDR3 coding DNA: TGTGCCAGCAGCGTAGGGCTAGCGGGGGGCACAGATACGCAGTATTTT.

There are a few counts of this clone. V usage is TRBV10-3 and J usage is TRBJ2-2; D is ambiguous. V dropped 5 bases and J dropped 2 bases, with 6 bases sitting between them. This CDR3 region has 13 residues. CDR1 is ENHRY and CDR2 is SYGVKD in the germline V gene. The CDR3, as DNA: TGTGCCATCAGTCTCACAAACACCGGGGAGCTGTTTTTT. Translating gives CAISLTNTGELFF.

This clone was observed once. The gene calls are TRBV5-1 and TRBJ2-3; 7 positions agree with TRBD2. V gave up 4 bases and J gave up 4 bases; unmatched junction bases: 6. CDR1 and CDR2 (germline): SGHRS, YFSETQ. This CDR3 comprises 14 residues. The CDR3 bases are TGCGCCAGCAGCCCCGGGCTAGCGGCAGATACGCAGTATTTT. It translates to CASSPGLAADTQYF.

The V gene is TRBV5-4, the J gene TRBJ1-2, with TRBD1 matching over 10 bases. The CDR3 totals 15 residues. V lost 1 base and J lost 7; bases outside the gene matches: 7. Germline-derived CDR1 and CDR2 are SGHNT and YYREEE (reference sequence). CDR3 coding DNA: TGTGCCAGCAGCTTGCAGTTTGGGACAGGGGTTGGCTACACCTTC. Translated: CASSLQFGTGVGYTF.

V is TRBV5-6 and J is TRBJ2-7, with D possibly matching TRBD1 (6 bases). The CDR3 runs 16 residues. V lost 2 bases, J lost 3 bases, and 18 bases lay in between. Per the germline V gene, CDR1 is SGHDT and CDR2 is YYEEEE. The CDR3 is CASSFRYRVCGYEQYF. CDR3 coding DNA: TGTGCCAGCAGCTTTCGATACAGGGTGTGTGGCTACGAGCAGTACTTC.

The chain employs TRBV28 and TRBJ1-4; D is unresolved. The V gene lost 1 base and the J gene lost 2 bases, with 5 bases spanning the gap. This CDR3 comprises 14 residues. CDR1 is MDHEN and CDR2 is SYDVKM in the germline V gene. CDR3 nucleotides: TGTGCCAGCAGTTTATCTCAGACTAATGAAAAACTGTTTTTT. Translating it yields CASSLSQTNEKLFF.

As regards this clone: A far larger clone is just one base off, so this is likely a read error. J is TRBJ2-5 and V is TRBV5-4, with unresolved D. The tail of the sequence fits TRBJ2-7 better, so the J call may be wrong. The CDR3 runs 11 residues. The germline V gene encodes CDR1 SGHNT and CDR2 YYREEE (reference sequence). CDR3 residues: CASSSSYEQYF. CDR3 DNA sequence: TGTGCCAGCAGCTCCTCCTACGAGCAGTACTTC.

This chain joins TRBV6-1 and TRBJ2-2, with 10 nucleotides matching TRBD2. V shed 1 base and J 4 bases; nucleotides not matched to a gene: 6. The CDR3 loop spans 17 amino acids. CDR1 is MNHNS, CDR2 SASEGT, per germline. The CDR3 here is CASSEGVLAGFTGELFF. The CDR3 region has the DNA TGTGCCAGCAGTGAAGGGGTACTAGCGGGGTTCACCGGGGAGCTGTTTTTT.

This clone has only one observation. The rearrangement uses TRBV30 and TRBJ2-7; 8 bases are shared with TRBD2. V lost 5 bases and J lost 2; bases outside the gene matches: 5. The CDR3 runs to 13 residues. Germline V CDR1 and CDR2: GTSNPN, SVGIG (reference sequence). The CDR3 loop is CAWGRAGAYEQYF. As DNA, the CDR3 is TGTGCCTGGGGCCGAGCGGGGGCCTACGAGCAGTACTTC. Full variable domain (rest looked up from reference TRBV30 and TRBJ2-7): SQTIHQWPATLVQPVGSPLSLECTVEGTSNPNLYWYRQAAGRGLQLLFYSVGIGQISSEVPQNLSASRPQDRQFILSSKKLLLSDSGFYLCAWGRAGAYEQYFGPGTRLTVT.

This clone was seen a single time. The chain carries TRBV5-4 and TRBJ2-7; tentative D call: TRBD2 (6 bases). This CDR3 comprises 16 residues. V was trimmed by 2 bases and J by 2 bases, leaving 17 bases between them. Germline assignment: CDR1 SGHNT and CDR2 YYREEE (reference sequence). CDR3 region: CASSLLSGLGTYEQYF. The CDR3 coding sequence is TGTGCCAGCAGCTTACTTTCGGGACTCGGCACCTACGAGCAGTACTTC.

J is TRBJ2-1 and V is TRBV5-1; 12 bases line up with TRBD1. The trim removed 4 bases at V and 6 bases at J, leaving 14 bases unmatched. Germline loops: CDR1 SGHRS, CDR2 YFSETQ. The CDR3 is 18 amino acids. CDR3 DNA: TGCGCCAGCAGCATCCGGGACAGGGGGCATCGGGGGACCAATGAGCAGTTCTTC. This gives the protein CASSIRDRGHRGTNEQFF.

Of note for this clone: Sequence at one end of the junction differs from germline and may be a read error. The J gene is TRBJ2-6, the V gene TRBV4-1; TRBD1 agrees at 8 bases. Germline V gives CDR1 MGHRA, CDR2 YSYEKL. The CDR3 is 18 amino acids. The CDR3 nucleotides are TGCGCCAGCAGCTCCATGACAGGGGTAACCTCTGGGGCCAACGGCCTGACTTTC. This gives the protein CASSSMTGVTSGANGLTF.

The chain is built from TRBV9 and TRBJ1-6, with 7 bases fitting TRBD1. The CDR3 contains 15 residues. Trimming took 3 bases from V and 8 from J; bases not matched to a gene: 8. Germline CDR1 and CDR2: SGDLS and YYNGEE. The CDR3 protein is CASSGLQGSDSPLHF. CDR3 DNA sequence: TGTGCCAGCAGCGGATTACAGGGGTCGGATTCACCCCTCCACTTT.

The V gene is TRBV28, the J gene TRBJ1-2, with 7 bases fitting TRBD1. The CDR3 runs to 13 residues. Germline V gene sequence: CDR1 MDHEN, CDR2 SYDVKM. Trimming removed 7 bases from V and 4 bases from J; junction bases left unmatched: 6. The CDR3 region has the DNA TGTGCCAGCACCCTGACAGGGCCCTATGGCTACACCTTC. Protein product: CASTLTGPYGYTF.